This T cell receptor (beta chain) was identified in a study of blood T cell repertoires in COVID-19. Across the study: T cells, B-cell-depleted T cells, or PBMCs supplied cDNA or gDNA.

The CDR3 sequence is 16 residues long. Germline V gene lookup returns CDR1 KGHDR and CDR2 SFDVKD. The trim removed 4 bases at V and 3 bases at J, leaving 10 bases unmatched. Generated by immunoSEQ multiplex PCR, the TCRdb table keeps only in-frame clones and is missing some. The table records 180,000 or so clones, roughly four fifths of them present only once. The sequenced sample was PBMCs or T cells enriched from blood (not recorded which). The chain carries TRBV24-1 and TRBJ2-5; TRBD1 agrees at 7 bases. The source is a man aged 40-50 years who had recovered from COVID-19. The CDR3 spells CATSDRGREGEETQYF. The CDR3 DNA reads TGTGCCACCAGTGACAGGGGGAGAGAAGGCGAAGAGACCCAGTACTTC.